This T cell receptor (beta chain) was documented in a study of blood T cell repertoires in COVID-19. Overall study context: Samples of COVID-19 (acute and convalescent) were obtained from the United States, Italy and Spain. PBMCs, B-cell-depleted T cells, or T cells were the source of the cDNA or gDNA that made up the material.

Original methodology: Amplifying reference gene primers gave estimates of nucleated cell counts. Here immunoSEQ multiplex PCR was the method, and the copy in TCRdb shows in-frame clones only, minus some. V and J calls and clone size are copied from that table; D and trimming were computed from the DNA. The sample records about 200,000 clones, 80% being singletons. Trimming cost V 5 bases and J 7 bases; bases outside gene matches: 6. The CDR3 sequence is 14 residues long. Germline CDR1 and CDR2: SGHRS and YFSETQ. The source of this sequence is a human donor in a cohort sampled during active COVID-19. Specimen: peripheral blood. The chain is built from TRBV5-1 and TRBJ2-1; 10 nucleotides align to TRBD2. The CDR3 DNA sequence: TGCGCCAGCAGACTAGCGGGACCCCTAAATGAGCAGTTCTTC. It codes for CASRLAGPLNEQFF.